This is a list of T cell receptor beta chains from one sample in a study of technical replicates of blood from a handful of donors. Repertoires were generated with immunoSEQ multiplex PCR, while TCRdb's copy carries only in-frame clones and drops some. The sample carries 60,000 to 65,000 clones, about 92% recorded once. The sequenced sample was PBMCs. The source of these receptors is a human donor in good health. Some clones in this sample may be carry-over from other donors' samples. Both conserved end residues are part of each CDR3.

V: TRBV7-7
J: TRBJ2-1
CDR3: CASSPSGGAHEQFF

V: TRBV6-5
J: TRBJ1-6
CDR3: CATQGQPNSPLHF

V: TRBV10-3
J: TRBJ2-1
CDR3: CAISAGASYNEQFF

V: TRBV4-1
J: TRBJ2-5
CDR3: CASSQGSGQETQYF

V: TRBV2
J: TRBJ2-5
CDR3: CASSNRDRGIETQYF

V: TRBV4-1
J: TRBJ2-2
CDR3: CASRVIGGGRSTGELFF

V: TRBV7-2
J: TRBJ2-5
CDR3: CASSPATTFRETQYF

V: TRBV18
J: TRBJ2-7
CDR3: CASSPPGRLDEQYF

V: TRBV9
J: TRBJ1-3
CDR3: CASSVTGQAVNTIYF

V: TRBV10-3
J: TRBJ2-6
CDR3: CAISESIGAGANVLTF

V: TRBV6-5
J: TRBJ2-3
CDR3: CASTRPGTDTQYF

V: TRBV30
J: TRBJ1-1
CDR3: CAWSVTVEAFF

V: TRBV7-2
J: TRBJ2-3
CDR3: CASSPRRGATDTQYF

V: TRBV19
J: TRBJ2-5
CDR3: CASSRGLAGKETQYF

V: TRBV5-4
J: TRBJ2-3
CDR3: CASSYGAGGTDTQYF

V: TRBV10-3
J: TRBJ2-5
CDR3: CAISITGVQETQYF

V: TRBV12-5
J: TRBJ2-7
CDR3: CASGLGIWAGEQYF

V: TRBV7-3
J: TRBJ2-5
CDR3: CASSLGGGQGATQETQYF

V: TRBV5-1
J: TRBJ1-4
CDR3: CASSPGLNEKLFF

V: TRBV6-5
J: TRBJ2-1
CDR3: CASSRDRGSYNEQFF

V: TRBV7-2
J: TRBJ2-7
CDR3: CASSSNSGTGAASTYEQYF

V: TRBV19
J: TRBJ1-2
CDR3: CASSIGGRTAISYGYTF

V: TRBV6-5
J: TRBJ1-2
CDR3: CASSYGQGFRYGYTF

V: TRBV7-2
J: TRBJ1-4
CDR3: CASSPNYGGELFF

V: TRBV18
J: TRBJ2-7
CDR3: CASSHKDRVAYEQYF

V: TRBV10-3
J: TRBJ2-3
CDR3: CAISELDTDTQYF

V: TRBV15
J: TRBJ2-7
CDR3: CATSRETSGSYEQYF

V: TRBV13
J: TRBJ2-1
CDR3: CASSSERASYNEQFF

V: TRBV7-9
J: TRBJ2-1
CDR3: CASGRWESNEQFF

V: TRBV28
J: TRBJ2-7
CDR3: CASSLVGQVGEQYF

V: TRBV4-1
J: TRBJ2-7
CDR3: CASSQAGTGDREQYF

V: TRBV11-2
J: TRBJ2-1
CDR3: CASSSSGASGKYEQFF

V: TRBV7-9
J: TRBJ2-3
CDR3: CASSLALDFTDTQYF

V: TRBV11-2
J: TRBJ1-4
CDR3: CASSSVTGGSGEKLFF

V: TRBV18
J: TRBJ2-1
CDR3: CASSPPGLAGMSNEQFF

V: TRBV11-2
J: TRBJ2-7
CDR3: CASSLRQGDEQYF

V: TRBV12-5
J: TRBJ2-2
CDR3: CASGLVNGGELFF

V: TRBV5-1
J: TRBJ2-3
CDR3: CASRATSGRGDTQYF

V: TRBV5-1
J: TRBJ2-1
CDR3: CASSIRAGGQASYNEQFF

V: TRBV4-3
J: TRBJ2-7
CDR3: CASSQDSREVLNF

V: TRBV5-4
J: TRBJ1-1
CDR3: CASSPTIGTGDTEAFF

V: TRBV19
J: TRBJ2-7
CDR3: CASSIVRGDEQYF

V: TRBV10-3
J: TRBJ1-1
CDR3: CAIMSGNTEAFF

V: TRBV5-4
J: TRBJ2-1
CDR3: CASSLQGTFVHEQFF

V: TRBV25-1
J: TRBJ2-1
CDR3: CASSLSGRAFNEQFF

V: TRBV25-1
J: TRBJ1-4
CDR3: CASSGHRGLGEKLFF

V: TRBV21-1
J: TRBJ1-1
CDR3: CASNLDPVLHSSTEAFF

V: TRBV7-2
J: TRBJ1-1
CDR3: CASSLVTGGEGTEAFF

V: TRBV5-6
J: TRBJ1-2
CDR3: CASSLRGGYGYTF

V: TRBV5-1
J: TRBJ1-1
CDR3: CASSFGQGRTEAFF

V: TRBV7-2
J: TRBJ1-1
CDR3: CASSFHRNTEAFF

V: TRBV9
J: TRBJ2-3
CDR3: CASSRGDTQYF

V: TRBV5-6
J: TRBJ1-5
CDR3: CASSRRGRSNQPQHF

V: TRBV7-9
J: TRBJ2-7
CDR3: CASSLGLAGATSYEQYF

V: TRBV19
J: TRBJ1-2
CDR3: CASSASVRGAGYTF

V: TRBV5-1
J: TRBJ2-3
CDR3: CASSFSYTQYF

V: TRBV30
J: TRBJ2-7
CDR3: CAWSSPIFGTGYEQYF

V: TRBV7-3
J: TRBJ1-2
CDR3: CASSLSLQGDGYTF

V: TRBV14
J: TRBJ1-2
CDR3: CASSQDMDRGREGYGYTF